Listed below are T cell receptor beta chains from one sample, sequenced in a study of blood T cell repertoires in COVID-19. Repertoires were generated with immunoSEQ multiplex PCR, while TCRdb's copy carries only in-frame clones and drops some. This sample has some 130,000 clones, with about 89% found just once. Sequencing used peripheral blood. The receptor set was obtained from a woman in her seventies with COVID-19, enrolled during active disease. Each CDR3 is given with its conserved first and last residue. A D gene is named only where the DNA matches it firmly. Size is omitted from some rows. Given values are once, few, many or a class for expanded clones.

size	V	J	D	CDR3	DNA
.	TRBV2	TRBJ1-2	.	CASSEYSPGYTF	TGTGCCAGCAGTGAGTACAGCCCCGGATACACCTTC
.	TRBV5-1	TRBJ2-1	.	CASSLGGTTADNEQFF	TGCGCCAGCAGCTTGGGTGGGACAACCGCTGACAATGAGCAGTTCTTC
.	TRBV5-1	TRBJ1-4	TRBD1	CASSLAGTGGGGEKLFF	TGCGCCAGCAGCTTGGCCGGGACAGGAGGAGGAGGTGAAAAACTGTTTTTT
.	TRBV5-6	TRBJ1-6	.	CASSFLTGQHNSPLHF	TGTGCCAGCAGCTTCTTAACGGGACAACATAATTCACCCCTCCACTTT
.	TRBV3-1/TRBV3-2	TRBJ1-5	.	CASSQGFSRVSGQPQHF	TGTGCCAGCAGCCAAGGATTCAGCAGGGTGTCAGGTCAGCCCCAGCATTTT
.	TRBV19	TRBJ1-1	.	CASRTIEVTTEAFF	TGTGCCAGTAGAACCATAGAGGTAACGACTGAAGCTTTCTTT
.	TRBV7-9	TRBJ2-7	.	CASSMNSGVPYEQYF	TGTGCCAGCAGCATGAACTCGGGGGTCCCCTACGAGCAGTACTTC
.	TRBV6-5	TRBJ1-2	.	CASRQTNYGYTF	TGTGCCAGCAGACAGACTAACTATGGCTACACCTTC
once	TRBV5-1	TRBJ2-2	TRBD1	CASSLGTGNTGELFF	TGCGCCAGCAGCTTGGGGACAGGAAACACCGGGGAGCTGTTTTTT
.	TRBV7-3	TRBJ2-2	.	CASSSDRTGELFF	TGTGCCAGCAGCTCGGACAGAACCGGGGAGCTGTTTTTT
.	TRBV18	TRBJ2-2	.	CASSPGAGITGELFF	TGTGCCAGCTCACCAGGGGCAGGGATCACCGGGGAGCTGTTTTTT
.	TRBV11-3	TRBJ2-3	.	CASSAGARTDTQYF	TGTGCCAGCAGCGCAGGGGCCCGCACAGATACGCAGTATTTT
.	TRBV30	TRBJ2-7	.	CAWSIGYEQYF	TGTGCCTGGAGTATCGGGTACGAGCAGTACTTC
few	TRBV5-6	TRBJ1-3	.	CASSPPAGAGNTIYF	TGTGCCAGCAGCCCCCCTGCAGGGGCTGGAAACACCATATATTTT
.	TRBV19	TRBJ1-4	TRBD1	CASRDVTGTGDEKLFF	TGTGCCAGTAGGGACGTAACCGGGACAGGGGATGAAAAACTGTTTTTT
.	TRBV9	TRBJ2-1	TRBD1	CASSVAGGLQNEQFF	TGTGCCAGCAGCGTAGCAGGGGGCCTTCAGAATGAGCAGTTCTTC
.	TRBV30	TRBJ2-7	TRBD1	CAWSGDRGLTYEQYF	TGTGCCTGGAGTGGAGACAGGGGGTTAACCTACGAGCAGTACTTC
.	TRBV19	TRBJ1-4	.	CASSKQKPTNEKLFF	TGTGCCAGTAGTAAACAGAAACCAACTAATGAAAAACTGTTTTTT
.	TRBV21-1	TRBJ2-1	.	CASTYNCTYNEQFF	.
.	TRBV30	TRBJ1-1	.	CAWRAEGSRAFF	TGTGCCTGGCGGGCTGAGGGCAGTCGAGCTTTCTTT
.	TRBV13	TRBJ1-1	TRBD1	CASSWDRGRGAFF	TGTGCCAGCAGCTGGGACAGGGGGCGCGGAGCTTTCTTT
few	TRBV4-1	TRBJ2-1	.	CASSQVAGTYNEQFF	TGCGCCAGCAGCCAAGTTGCGGGGACCTACAATGAGCAGTTCTTC
once	TRBV6-5	TRBJ1-4	TRBD1	CASSYGQGNEKLFF	TGTGCCAGCAGTTACGGACAGGGTAATGAAAAACTGTTTTTT
.	TRBV18	TRBJ1-4	TRBD1	CASSASTGNEKLFF	TGTGCCAGCTCAGCATCGACAGGGAATGAAAAACTGTTTTTT
.	TRBV28	TRBJ1-2	.	CASSPATPGTYGYTF	TGTGCCAGCAGCCCAGCGACCCCCGGTACCTATGGCTACACCTTC
.	TRBV19	TRBJ1-5	.	CASSAQGNQPQHF	TGTGCCAGTAGCGCCCAGGGGAATCAGCCCCAGCATTTT
.	TRBV3-1/TRBV3-2	TRBJ2-5	.	CASSQRSRETQYF	TGTGCCAGCAGCCAAAGATCTCGGGAGACCCAGTACTTC
.	TRBV7-2	TRBJ2-1	.	CASSFTTQGGEQFF	TGTGCCAGCAGCTTTACAACCCAGGGGGGTGAGCAGTTCTTC
.	TRBV7-9	TRBJ1-1	TRBD1	CASSFGTGGGSTEAFF	TGTGCCAGCAGCTTCGGGACAGGGGGCGGGAGCACTGAAGCTTTCTTT
.	TRBV2	TRBJ1-2	.	CASARGYTF	TGTGCCAGCGCGAGGGGCTACACCTTC
few	TRBV11-2	TRBJ2-1	TRBD2	CASSLDRRLAGGEQFF	TGTGCCAGCAGCTTAGATAGGAGGCTAGCGGGGGGGGAGCAGTTCTTC
.	TRBV5-1	TRBJ2-3	.	CASSRLAVPSTDTQYF	TGCGCCAGCAGCCGTCTAGCTGTCCCTAGCACAGATACGCAGTATTTT
.	TRBV5-1	TRBJ1-1	TRBD1	CASSSQLTGGNTEAFF	TGCGCCAGCAGCTCGCAATTGACAGGGGGCAACACTGAAGCTTTCTTT
.	TRBV18	TRBJ2-3	.	CASSPSSDTQYF	TGTGCCAGCTCACCGTCTTCTGATACGCAGTATTTT
.	TRBV5-5	TRBJ2-1	.	CASSLDSSSYNEQFF	TGTGCCAGCAGCTTGGACAGCAGCTCCTACAATGAGCAGTTCTTC
.	TRBV4-2	TRBJ2-3	TRBD2	CASSQDPPTSGGMMDTQYF	TGTGCCAGCAGCCAAGATCCCCCGACTAGCGGGGGTATGATGGATACGCAGTATTTT